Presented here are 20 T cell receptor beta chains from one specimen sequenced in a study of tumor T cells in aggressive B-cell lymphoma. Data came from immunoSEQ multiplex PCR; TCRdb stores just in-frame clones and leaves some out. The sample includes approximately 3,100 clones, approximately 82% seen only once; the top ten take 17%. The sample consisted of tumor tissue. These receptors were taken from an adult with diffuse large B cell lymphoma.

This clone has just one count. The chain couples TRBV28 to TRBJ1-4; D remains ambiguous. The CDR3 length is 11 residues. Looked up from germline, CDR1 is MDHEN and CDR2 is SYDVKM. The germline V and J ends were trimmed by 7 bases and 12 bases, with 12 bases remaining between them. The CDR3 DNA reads TGTGCCAGCACCTCAGGACTCGAACTGTTTTTT. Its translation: CASTSGLELFF.

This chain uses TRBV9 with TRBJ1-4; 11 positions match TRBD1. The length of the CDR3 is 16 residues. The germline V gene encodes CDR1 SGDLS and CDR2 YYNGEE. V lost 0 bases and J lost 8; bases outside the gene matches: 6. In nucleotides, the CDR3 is TGTGCCAGCAGCGTAGGGGACAGGGGGGCCCACGAAAAACTGTTTTTT. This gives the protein CASSVGDRGAHEKLFF.

The CDR3 protein is CASSLDPSGQGGKLFF. The CDR3 DNA sequence: TGCGCCAGCAGCTTGGATCCATCGGGACAGGGTGGAAAACTGTTTTTT. V is TRBV5-1 and J is TRBJ1-4; 9 nucleotides match TRBD1. From germline, CDR1 is SGHRS and CDR2 YFSETQ. This CDR3 contains 16 residues. V lost 0 bases and J lost 10; bases outside the gene matches: 10.

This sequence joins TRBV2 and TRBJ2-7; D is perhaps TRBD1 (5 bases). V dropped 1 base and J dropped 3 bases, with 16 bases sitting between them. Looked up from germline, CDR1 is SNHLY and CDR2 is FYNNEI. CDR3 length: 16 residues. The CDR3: CASSEVSLRDYYEQYF. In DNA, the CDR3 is TGTGCCAGCAGTGAAGTATCCCTCAGGGATTACTACGAGCAGTACTTC. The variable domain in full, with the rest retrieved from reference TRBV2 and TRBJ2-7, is EPEVTQTPSHQVTQMGQEVILRCVPISNHLYFYWYRQILGQKVEFLVSFYNNEISEKSEIFDDQFSVERPDGSNFTLKIRSTKLEDSAMYFCASSEVSLRDYYEQYFGPGTRLTVT.

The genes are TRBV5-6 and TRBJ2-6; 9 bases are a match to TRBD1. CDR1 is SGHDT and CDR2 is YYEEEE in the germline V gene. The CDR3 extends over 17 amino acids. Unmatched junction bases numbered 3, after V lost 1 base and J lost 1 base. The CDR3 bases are TGTGCCAGCAGCTTGACAGGGGGCTCATCTGGGGCCAACGTCCTGACTTTC. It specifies CASSLTGGSSGANVLTF.

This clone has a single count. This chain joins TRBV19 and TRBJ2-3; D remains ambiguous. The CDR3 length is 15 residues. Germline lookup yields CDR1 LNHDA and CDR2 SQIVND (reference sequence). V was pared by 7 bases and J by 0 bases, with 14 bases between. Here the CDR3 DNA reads TGTGCCAGTAAAACCCAGGTTTCTAGCACAGATACGCAGTATTTT. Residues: CASKTQVSSTDTQYF. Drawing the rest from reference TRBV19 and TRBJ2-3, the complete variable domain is DGGITQSPKYLFRKEGQNVTLSCEQNLNHDAMYWYRQDPGQGLRLIYYSQIVNDFQKGDIAEGYSVSREKKESFPLTVTSAQKNPTAFYLCASKTQVSSTDTQYFGPGTRLTVL.

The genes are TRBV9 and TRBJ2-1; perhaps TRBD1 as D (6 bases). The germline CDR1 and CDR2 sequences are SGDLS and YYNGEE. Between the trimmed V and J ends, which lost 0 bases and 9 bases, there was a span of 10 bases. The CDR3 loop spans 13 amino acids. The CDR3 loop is CASSVATGGEQFF. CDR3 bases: TGTGCCAGCAGCGTAGCGACAGGAGGTGAGCAGTTCTTC.

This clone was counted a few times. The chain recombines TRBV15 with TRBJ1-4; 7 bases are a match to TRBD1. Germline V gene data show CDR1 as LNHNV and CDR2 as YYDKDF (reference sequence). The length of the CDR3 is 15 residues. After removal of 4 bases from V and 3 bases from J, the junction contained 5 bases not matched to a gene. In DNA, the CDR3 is TGTGCCACCAGCAAAGGACAGGCTTCTAATGAAAAACTGTTTTTT. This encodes CATSKGQASNEKLFF. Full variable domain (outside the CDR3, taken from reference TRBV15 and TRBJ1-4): DAMVIQNPRYQVTQFGKPVTLSCSQTLNHNVMYWYQQKSSQAPKLLFHYYDKDFNNEADTPDNFQSRRPNTSFCFLDIRSPGLGDTAMYLCATSKGQASNEKLFFGSGTQLSVL.

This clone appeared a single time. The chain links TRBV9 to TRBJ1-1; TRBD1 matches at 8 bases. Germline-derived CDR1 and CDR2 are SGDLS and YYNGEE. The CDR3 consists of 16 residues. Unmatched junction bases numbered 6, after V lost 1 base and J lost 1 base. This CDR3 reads CASSVTPQGANTEAFF. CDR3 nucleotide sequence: TGTGCCAGCAGCGTAACTCCTCAGGGGGCGAACACTGAAGCTTTCTTT.

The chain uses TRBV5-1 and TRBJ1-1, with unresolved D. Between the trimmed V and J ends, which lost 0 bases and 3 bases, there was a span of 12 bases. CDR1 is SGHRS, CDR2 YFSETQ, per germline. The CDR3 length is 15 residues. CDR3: CASSLGRGSYTEAFF. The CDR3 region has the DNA TGCGCCAGCAGCTTGGGACGGGGAAGTTACACTGAAGCTTTCTTT.

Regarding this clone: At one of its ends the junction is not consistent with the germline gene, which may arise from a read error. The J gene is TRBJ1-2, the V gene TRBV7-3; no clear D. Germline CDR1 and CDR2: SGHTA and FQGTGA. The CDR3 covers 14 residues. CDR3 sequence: CANSLTSAGYGYTF. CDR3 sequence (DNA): TGTGCCAACAGCTTAACGTCGGCAGGCTATGGCTACACCTTC.

CDR3 region: CATSSNGGDSPLHF. CDR3 in DNA: TGTGCCACCAGCAGTAATGGGGGGGACTCACCCCTCCACTTT. V is TRBV15 and J is TRBJ1-6; D may be TRBD1 (5 bases). Deletions cut 3 bases from V and 10 bases from J, with 13 bases between. CDR1 is LNHNV, CDR2 YYDKDF, per germline (reference sequence). CDR3 size: 14 residues. Full variable domain (remainder filled in from reference TRBV15 and TRBJ1-6): DAMVIQNPRYQVTQFGKPVTLSCSQTLNHNVMYWYQQKSSQAPKLLFHYYDKDFNNEADTPDNFQSRRPNTSFCFLDIRSPGLGDTAMYLCATSSNGGDSPLHFGNGTRLTVT.

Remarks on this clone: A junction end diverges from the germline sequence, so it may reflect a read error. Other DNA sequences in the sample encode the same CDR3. The chain's CDR3 is CASSPRLVPQETQYF. The CDR3, as DNA: TGTGCCAGTAGTCCCCGACTAGTACCCCAAGAAACCCAGTACTTC. The V call is TRBV19, the J call TRBJ2-5; D may be TRBD2 (6 bases). The CDR3 is 15 residues long. Germline assignment: CDR1 LNHDA and CDR2 SQIVND (reference sequence).

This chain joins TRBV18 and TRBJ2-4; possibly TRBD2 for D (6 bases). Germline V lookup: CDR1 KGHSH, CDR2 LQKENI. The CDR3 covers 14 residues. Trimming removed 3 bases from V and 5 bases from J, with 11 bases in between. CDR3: CASSPGGRENIQYF. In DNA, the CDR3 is TGTGCCAGCTCACCGGGGGGAAGGGAAAACATTCAGTACTTC.

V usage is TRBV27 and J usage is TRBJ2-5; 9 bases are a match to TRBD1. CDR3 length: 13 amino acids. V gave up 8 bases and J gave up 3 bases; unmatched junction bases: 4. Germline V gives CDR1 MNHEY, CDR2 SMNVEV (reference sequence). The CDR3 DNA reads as TGTGCCAGCGCCCGGGACAGGGAAGAGACCCAGTACTTC. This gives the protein CASARDREETQYF.

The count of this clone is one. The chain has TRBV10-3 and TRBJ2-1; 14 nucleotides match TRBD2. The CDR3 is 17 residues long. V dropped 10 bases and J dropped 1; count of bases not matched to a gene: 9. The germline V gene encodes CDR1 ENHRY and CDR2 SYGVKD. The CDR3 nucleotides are TGTGCCACCAAGAGACTAGCGGGGGGGCATTCCTACAATGAGCAGTTCTTC. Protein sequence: CATKRLAGGHSYNEQFF.

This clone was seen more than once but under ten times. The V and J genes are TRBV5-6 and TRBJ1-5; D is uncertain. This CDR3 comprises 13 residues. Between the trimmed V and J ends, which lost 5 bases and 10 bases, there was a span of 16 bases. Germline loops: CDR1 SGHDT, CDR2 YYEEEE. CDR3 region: CASSAGSALPQHF. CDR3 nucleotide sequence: TGTGCCAGCAGTGCGGGCAGCGCTCTTCCCCAGCATTTT.

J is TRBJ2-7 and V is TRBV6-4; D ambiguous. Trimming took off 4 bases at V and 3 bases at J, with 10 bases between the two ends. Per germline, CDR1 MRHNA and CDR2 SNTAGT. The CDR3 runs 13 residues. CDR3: CASSVGSDYEQYF. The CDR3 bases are TGTGCCAGCAGTGTAGGCAGCGACTACGAGCAGTACTTC.

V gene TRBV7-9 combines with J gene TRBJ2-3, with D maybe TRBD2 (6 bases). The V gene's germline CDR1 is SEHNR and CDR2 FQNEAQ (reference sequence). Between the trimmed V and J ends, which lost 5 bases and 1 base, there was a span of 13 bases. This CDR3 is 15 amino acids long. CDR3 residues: CASSPGASGTDTQYF. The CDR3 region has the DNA TGTGCCAGCAGCCCCGGGGCTAGCGGCACAGATACGCAGTATTTT.

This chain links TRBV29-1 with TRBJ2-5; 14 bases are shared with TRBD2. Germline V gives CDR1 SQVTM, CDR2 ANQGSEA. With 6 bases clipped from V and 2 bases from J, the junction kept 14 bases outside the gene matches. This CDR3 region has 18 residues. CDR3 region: CSVATPGLAGVVQETQYF. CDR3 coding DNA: TGCAGCGTAGCCACACCGGGACTAGCGGGGGTGGTGCAAGAGACCCAGTACTTC.